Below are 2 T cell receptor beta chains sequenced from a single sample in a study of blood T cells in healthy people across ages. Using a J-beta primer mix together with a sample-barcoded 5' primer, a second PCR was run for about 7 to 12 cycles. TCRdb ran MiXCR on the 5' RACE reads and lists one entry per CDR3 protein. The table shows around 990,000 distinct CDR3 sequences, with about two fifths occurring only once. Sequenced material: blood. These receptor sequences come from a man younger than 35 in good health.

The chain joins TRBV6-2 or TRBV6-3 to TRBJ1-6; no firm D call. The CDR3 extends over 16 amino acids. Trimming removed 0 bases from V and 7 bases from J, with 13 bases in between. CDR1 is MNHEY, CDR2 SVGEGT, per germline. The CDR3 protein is CASSYSKTGLNSPLHF. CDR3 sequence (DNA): TGTGCCAGCAGTTACTCGAAGACGGGGTTAAATTCACCCCTCCACTTT.

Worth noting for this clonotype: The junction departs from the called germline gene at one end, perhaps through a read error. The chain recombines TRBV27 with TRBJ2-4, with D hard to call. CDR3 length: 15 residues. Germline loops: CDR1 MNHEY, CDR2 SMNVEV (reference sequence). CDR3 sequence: CASSSPPLAKNTQYF. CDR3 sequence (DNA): TGTGCCAGCAGTTCGCCCCCGTTAGCCAAAAACACTCAGTACTTC.